In its sample, the clone carrying this TCR beta chain was seen once. The data belong to a study of blood T cell repertoires in COVID-19. In the study overall: Researchers got acute and convalescent COVID-19 samples from the United States, Italy and Spain. PBMCs, B-cell-depleted T cells, or T cells provided the cDNA or gDNA that made up the material.

CDR1 MNHEY and CDR2 SVGAGI come from the germline V gene. The CDR3 runs to 16 residues. V lost 0 bases and J lost 5; bases outside the gene matches: 7. Produced via immunoSEQ multiplex PCR; TCRdb's table is partial and in-frame only. The sample includes approximately 270,000 clones, roughly 80% of them seen just once. This sequence originates from a man aged 80 or over with acute or convalescent COVID-19. The material sequenced was peripheral blood. The V and J genes are TRBV6-5 and TRBJ2-7; 10 bases agree with TRBD1. The CDR3 nucleotides are TGTGCCAGCAGTTACTCGTCTTGGGACAGGGGCCACGAGCAGTACTTC. As protein: CASSYSSWDRGHEQYF.